A selection of T cell receptor beta chains follows, all from one sample in a study of cytomegalovirus exposure and HLA in healthy donors. Only in-frame clones appear in the TCRdb table, and some are missing; sequencing was by immunoSEQ multiplex PCR. The table shows about 160,000 clones, with approximately 83% occurring only once. The sample was PBMCs. The receptor set was obtained from a boy between 2 and 10 years old in good health and CMV-seronegative. Both conserved end residues are part of each CDR3. A D gene is named only where the DNA matches it firmly. Size is stated for part of the rows, as once, few or many counts, or as a class when the clone is expanded.

size	D	V	J	DNA	CDR3
-	TRBD2	TRBV5-6	TRBJ2-3	TGTGCCAGCAGCAAAGCGTCTAGCGGGAGCACAGATACGCAGTATTTT	CASSKASSGSTDTQYF
-	-	TRBV21-1	TRBJ2-3	TGTGCCAGCAGCAAAGGGACAGGGGGCACAGATACGCAGTATTTT	CASSKGTGGTDTQYF
-	-	TRBV4-1	TRBJ1-1	TGCGCCAGCAGCCGAGCGACAGTGAACACTGAAGCTTTCTTT	CASSRATVNTEAFF
-	-	TRBV11-2	TRBJ2-5	TGTGCCAGCAGTAGGGGCCTTGACCCCCCCCAAGAGACCCAGTACTTC	CASSRGLDPPQETQYF
-	-	TRBV7-2	TRBJ1-2	TGTGCCAGCACCTCCGGCTATGGCTACACCTTC	CASTSGYGYTF
-	TRBD1	TRBV19	TRBJ1-1	TGTGCCAGTAGTTGGGACAGGGGCGCCCGGGAAGCTTTCTTT	CASSWDRGAREAFF
-	TRBD1	TRBV9	TRBJ2-1	TGTGCCAGCAGCCCGGGGACAGGGTCCTACAATGAGCAGTTCTTC	CASSPGTGSYNEQFF
-	-	TRBV19	TRBJ1-3	TGTGCCAGTAGTATACGACCGGGTACCATATATTTT	CASSIRPGTIYF
-	-	TRBV14	TRBJ1-2	TGTGCCAGCAGCCAAAAGTCGGGCTATGGCTACACCTTC	CASSQKSGYGYTF
once	TRBD2	TRBV4-3	TRBJ2-2	TGCGCCAGTAGAGAGCGGGAGGGGAACACCGGGGAGCTGTTTTTT	CASREREGNTGELFF
-	TRBD1	TRBV5-8	TRBJ1-1	TGTGCCAGCAGGCAGGGGACAGGGGCATCGAACACTGAAGCTTTCTTT	CASRQGTGASNTEAFF
-	TRBD1	TRBV11-3	TRBJ1-2	TGTGCCAGCAGCTTAGAGGGGGACAGGAGGGGGGGAAACTATGGCTACACCTTC	CASSLEGDRRGGNYGYTF
-	-	TRBV4-3	TRBJ1-2	TGCGCCAGCAGCCGAGTCCCCGCGGGTGACAGCTACACCTTC	CASSRVPAGDSYTF
-	-	TRBV5-4	TRBJ2-5	TGTGCCAGCAGCTCCGTGGGCCGGGGGACCCAAGAGACCCAGTACTTC	CASSSVGRGTQETQYF
-	TRBD2	TRBV19	TRBJ2-1	TGTGCCAGTAGTATAGACCCGGGAGGACAGTTCTTC	CASSIDPGGQFF
-	TRBD1	TRBV4-3	TRBJ1-2	TGCGCCAGCAGCCAAGAACAGGGGGCAGTGGGTGGCTACACCTTC	CASSQEQGAVGGYTF
-	TRBD1	TRBV29-1	TRBJ1-4	TGCAGCGTATGGACAGGGATCGATGAAAAACTGTTTTTT	CSVWTGIDEKLFF
-	-	TRBV9	TRBJ2-5	TGTGCCAGCAGCGTAGAGGGAGGGGGTAAAGAGACCCAGTACTTC	CASSVEGGGKETQYF
-	-	TRBV6-5	TRBJ2-1	TGTGCCAGCAGTTACTCGGGAGGTTCTGTTGTGAATGAGCAGTTCTTC	CASSYSGGSVVNEQFF
-	-	TRBV6-6	TRBJ2-2	TGTCTCAGCATCCGGGACTCCACCGGGGAGCTGTTTTTT	CLSIRDSTGELFF
-	-	TRBV27	TRBJ1-2	TGTGCCAGCAGTTTATCTCCCAGACTGAATGGCTACACCTTC	CASSLSPRLNGYTF
-	TRBD2	TRBV19	TRBJ2-5	TGTGCCAGTAAGGGACTAGCGGAGACCCAGTACTTC	CASKGLAETQYF